The 26 T cell receptor beta chains listed next were all sequenced from one sample in a study of CD8+ T cells in alopecia areata. Treatment indicated: oral pan-JAK inhibitor, 5-10 mg twice daily. The authors extracted RNA and reverse transcribed it into cDNA as the sequencing template. Method: immunoSEQ multiplex PCR; TCRdb's copy keeps in-frame clones and lacks some. The sample has 200,000 or so clones, 58% seen once. Material: CD4+ T cells sorted from blood, obtained at week 24, from a patient treated with tofacitinib. These receptors all stem from a human donor with alopecia areata.

For the CDR3, the DNA is TGTGCCAGCATACTAGGCCAGGACAATGAGCAGTTCTTC. Translation gives CASILGQDNEQFF. This chain joins TRBV2 and TRBJ2-1, with D possibly being TRBD2 (5 bases). The CDR3 contains 13 residues. Germline V gene sequence: CDR1 SNHLY, CDR2 FYNNEI. Trimming took off 7 bases at V and 5 bases at J, with 12 bases between the two ends.

V is TRBV5-1 and J is TRBJ2-5, with D possibly matching TRBD1 (5 bases). The ends were cut back, 4 bases at V and 3 bases at J, with 7 bases in the middle. There are 12 residues in the CDR3. Germline CDR1 reads SGHRS; CDR2 reads YFSETQ. This CDR3 reads CASSVTEETQYF. In nucleotides, the CDR3 is TGCGCCAGCAGCGTGACAGAAGAGACCCAGTACTTC.

A few counts support this clone. V is TRBV7-2 and J is TRBJ1-2, with D possibly matching TRBD1 (5 bases). Germline V gene data show CDR1 as SGHTA and CDR2 as FQGNSA. The CDR3 loop spans 14 amino acids. The V gene lost 5 bases and the J gene lost 2 bases, with 12 bases spanning the gap. Written as DNA, the CDR3 is TGTGCCAGCAGCCGGGGACCCTTAAACTATGGCTACACCTTC. Protein: CASSRGPLNYGYTF. The full variable domain, with the rest looked up from reference TRBV7-2 and TRBJ1-2, is GAGVSQSPSNKVTEKGKDVELRCDPISGHTALYWYRQSLGQGLEFLIYFQGNSAPDKSGLPSDRFSAERTGGSVSTLTIQRTQQEDSAVYLCASSRGPLNYGYTFGSGTRLTVV.

V and J are TRBV7-2 and TRBJ2-5; D gene ambiguous. Germline values: CDR1 SGHTA, CDR2 FQGNSA. The ends were cut back, 6 bases at V and 9 bases at J, with 11 bases in the middle. The CDR3 is 11 amino acids. The CDR3, as DNA: TGTGCCAGCAGTGAATCAATCGCCCAGTACTTC. Encoded protein: CASSESIAQYF.

The V call is TRBV7-2, the J call TRBJ1-2; 7 bases map to TRBD1. Germline CDR1 and CDR2: SGHTA and FQGNSA. Losses at the gene ends were 5 bases for V and 6 bases for J; bases not matched to a gene: 6. The CDR3 is 13 residues long. CDR3: CASSRQGIDGYTF. The CDR3 DNA follows: TGTGCCAGCAGCCGACAGGGAATCGATGGCTACACCTTC.

The chain has TRBV7-2 and TRBJ2-5; the D is unclear. The CDR3 loop spans 13 amino acids. Trimming removed 1 base from V and 5 bases from J, with 8 bases in between. CDR1 is SGHTA, CDR2 FQGNSA, per germline. For the CDR3, the DNA is TGTGCCAGCAGCTTAGGTCCCTTGGAGACCCAGTACTTC. It is translated as CASSLGPLETQYF.

The V and J genes are TRBV5-4 and TRBJ2-5; D remains unclear. Trimming stripped 4 bases from V and 3 bases from J, with 10 bases between. This CDR3 is 13 amino acids long. Germline V gene sequence: CDR1 SGHNT, CDR2 YYREEE (reference sequence). This chain's CDR3 is CASSIEIEETQYF. For the CDR3, the DNA is TGTGCCAGCAGCATTGAAATCGAAGAGACCCAGTACTTC.

CDR3 sequence (DNA): TGTGCCAGCAAGGGCCCCACAGATACGCAGTATTTT. Translating it yields CASKGPTDTQYF. The rearrangement joins TRBV2 to TRBJ2-3; no reliable D call. This CDR3 is built from 12 residues. V lost 7 bases to trimming and J lost 2 bases, with 7 bases between them. Germline CDR1 and CDR2: SNHLY and FYNNEI.

With respect to this clone: This sample also contains other DNA sequences that code for the same CDR3. The chain uses TRBV9 and TRBJ2-3; D is unresolved. Germline lookup yields CDR1 SGDLS and CDR2 YYNGEE. The CDR3 is made up of 11 amino acids. The germline V and J ends were trimmed by 0 bases and 4 bases, with 0 bases remaining between them. The CDR3 nucleotides read TGTGCCAGCAGCGTAGCAGATACGCAGTATTTT. Its protein product is CASSVADTQYF.

This chain connects TRBV6-6 to TRBJ2-3; 10 nucleotides align to TRBD2. Per germline, CDR1 MNHNY and CDR2 SVGAGI (reference sequence). J gave up 3 bases and V 3 bases, and 6 bases lay outside the gene matches. CDR3 size: 16 residues. Written as DNA, the CDR3 is TGTGCCAGCAGTTATCCAGCGGGAGGGCCAACAGATACGCAGTATTTT. Protein product: CASSYPAGGPTDTQYF.

V and J are TRBV25-1 and TRBJ1-2, with no clear D. The CDR3 spans 13 residues. CDR1 and CDR2 (germline): MGHDK, SYGVNS. Trimming took 6 bases from V and 0 from J, leaving 8 bases between them. This chain's CDR3 is CASRTASNYGYTF. The CDR3 coding sequence is TGTGCCAGCAGGACGGCTTCTAACTATGGCTACACCTTC.

The chain recombines TRBV4-3 with TRBJ2-5; D possibly corresponds to TRBD2 (5 bases). The length of the CDR3 is 17 residues. The V and J ends lost 0 bases and 5 bases respectively, with 19 bases between them. Germline assignment: CDR1 LGHNA and CDR2 YSLEER. For the CDR3, the DNA is TGCGCCAGCAGCCAAGATTGGGGTATTTTGGGGAGTGAGACCCAGTACTTC. Protein sequence: CASSQDWGILGSETQYF.

About this clone itself: This same CDR3 is encoded by further DNA sequences in the sample. V is TRBV30 and J is TRBJ2-5; no clear D gene. The CDR3 has 13 residues. Germline V lookup: CDR1 GTSNPN, CDR2 SVGIG (reference sequence). V was cut by 0 bases and J by 2 bases, with 7 bases left in between. Here the CDR3 reads CAWSVRLQETQYF. Here the CDR3 DNA reads TGTGCCTGGAGTGTGCGATTACAAGAGACCCAGTACTTC.

This clone was counted a few times. This chain joins TRBV7-6 and TRBJ1-5, with D unclear. Germline CDR1 and CDR2: SGHVS and FNYEAQ. The germline V and J ends were trimmed by 5 bases and 7 bases, with 15 bases remaining between them. The CDR3 runs to 14 residues. CDR3 nucleotides: TGTGCCAGCAGCCCTAACCGGGAAACACAGCCCCAGCATTTT. Translated, it gives CASSPNRETQPQHF.

Here the CDR3 reads CASSFLEEKLFF. The CDR3 nucleotides are TGTGCCAGCAGCTTCCTGGAGGAAAAACTGTTTTTT. The chain combines TRBV7-9 with TRBJ1-4, with unresolved D. The germline V gene has CDR1 SEHNR and CDR2 FQNEAQ (reference sequence). This CDR3 region has 12 residues. The V end lost 3 bases, the J end lost 8 bases, and 7 bases lay between the germline ends.

The V gene is TRBV7-9, the J gene TRBJ2-1; no definite D call. Germline assignment: CDR1 SEHNR and CDR2 FQNEAQ (reference sequence). V was cut by 1 base and J by 7 bases, with 14 bases left in between. The CDR3 is 15 amino acids. The CDR3 nucleotides read TGTGCCAGCAGCTTAGGACTGGATGGCATTAATGAGCAGTTCTTC. It is translated as CASSLGLDGINEQFF.

This clone came up a few times. This chain links TRBV7-3 with TRBJ2-3; D is possibly TRBD2 (6 bases). Trimming took 5 bases from V and 0 from J, leaving 15 bases between them. This CDR3 is built from 16 residues. The germline gives CDR1 SGHTA, CDR2 FQGTGA. CDR3 protein: CASSPFAGRSTDTQYF. CDR3 DNA sequence: TGTGCCAGCAGCCCATTTGCGGGGCGCAGCACAGATACGCAGTATTTT.

The rearrangement links TRBV2 to TRBJ2-7, with 10 nucleotides matching TRBD2. CDR1 SNHLY and CDR2 FYNNEI come from the germline V gene. The CDR3 spans 15 residues. The V segment lost 6 bases and the J segment 0 bases; nucleotides outside the gene matches: 5. CDR3 DNA sequence: TGTGCCAGCAGGATAGCGGGAGGATTCTCCTACGAGCAGTACTTC. Translation gives CASRIAGGFSYEQYF.

V usage is TRBV7-2 and J usage is TRBJ1-4, with no clear D. The CDR3 totals 13 residues. Germline values: CDR1 SGHTA, CDR2 FQGNSA. Trimming shortened V by 3 bases and J by 8 bases, and 10 bases separated the two germline ends. In DNA form, the CDR3 reads TGTGCCAGCAGCTTGGTTTTTGAGGAAAAACTGTTTTTT. It specifies CASSLVFEEKLFF.

The rearrangement uses TRBV29-1 and TRBJ1-5, with D possibly TRBD1 on 5 matching bases. CDR1 is SQVTM and CDR2 is ANQGSEA in the germline V gene. CDR3 length: 14 residues. V lost 7 bases, J lost 2 bases, and 15 bases lay in between. Written as DNA, the CDR3 is TGCAGCGCCTGGGGGGGAGATGGCAATCAGCCCCAGCATTTT. Amino acid sequence: CSAWGGDGNQPQHF.

J is TRBJ2-5 and V is TRBV18; TRBD1 matches 7 bases. CDR3 size: 14 residues. CDR1 is KGHSH, CDR2 LQKENI, per germline. J gave up 4 bases and V 4 bases, and 6 bases lay outside the gene matches. CDR3 region: CASSQGTVRETQYF. As DNA, the CDR3 is TGTGCCAGCTCACAAGGGACAGTCCGAGAGACCCAGTACTTC. Full variable domain (rest looked up from reference TRBV18 and TRBJ2-5): NAGVMQNPRHLVRRRGQEARLRCSPMKGHSHVYWYRQLPEEGLKFMVYLQKENIIDESGMPKERFSAEFPKEGPSILRIQQVVRGDSAAYFCASSQGTVRETQYFGPGTRLLVL.

This chain joins TRBV5-1 and TRBJ2-3; D may be TRBD2 (5 bases). CDR1 SGHRS and CDR2 YFSETQ come from the germline V gene. With 6 bases removed from V and 4 bases from J, the gap between germline ends came to 18 bases. The CDR3 covers 15 residues. CDR3 residues: CASTSEDARPDTQYF. The CDR3 region has the DNA TGCGCCAGCACGTCGGAGGACGCCCGGCCAGATACGCAGTATTTT.

The V call is TRBV4-1, the J call TRBJ2-2, with D possibly being TRBD2 (6 bases). The CDR3 covers 14 residues. Trimming removed 0 bases at V and 8 bases at J, with 10 bases between. Germline V lookup: CDR1 MGHRA, CDR2 YSYEKL. CDR3 sequence (DNA): TGCGCCAGCAGCCAAGAAGCGGAGGGTGGGGAGCTGTTTTTT. It yields the protein CASSQEAEGGELFF.

The chain joins TRBV2 to TRBJ1-2, with 11 bases that match TRBD1. The V gene's germline CDR1 is SNHLY and CDR2 FYNNEI. The CDR3 length is 14 residues. Trimming took 5 bases from V and 8 from J; bases not matched to a gene: 7. CDR3 sequence (DNA): TGTGCCAGCAGTAGGGGACAGGGGGGCATCGGCTACACCTTC. Protein: CASSRGQGGIGYTF. The full variable domain, in which reference TRBV2 and TRBJ1-2 provide the parts outside the CDR3, is EPEVTQTPSHQVTQMGQEVILRCVPISNHLYFYWYRQILGQKVEFLVSFYNNEISEKSEIFDDQFSVERPDGSNFTLKIRSTKLEDSAMYFCASSRGQGGIGYTFGSGTRLTVV.

This sequence joins TRBV5-1 and TRBJ2-1, with 7 bases fitting TRBD1. CDR1 and CDR2 from the germline V gene are SGHRS and YFSETQ. Trimming at V came to 4 bases and at J to 5 bases, leaving 18 bases not matched to a gene. This CDR3 has 18 amino acids. In DNA, the CDR3 is TGCGCCAGCAGCAAGGACCAGAGGAGTCCGGACAGGCACAATGAGCAGTTCTTC. Translation gives CASSKDQRSPDRHNEQFF.

The rearrangement joins TRBV7-2 to TRBJ1-1; the match to TRBD1 covers 9 bases. V gave up 0 bases and J gave up 4 bases; unmatched junction bases: 6. Germline V lookup: CDR1 SGHTA, CDR2 FQGNSA. The CDR3 has 16 residues. CDR3 nucleotide sequence: TGTGCCAGCAGCTTAGCTGGCCAGACAGGGGGCACTGAAGCTTTCTTT. It is translated as CASSLAGQTGGTEAFF. Full variable domain (outside the CDR3, taken from reference TRBV7-2 and TRBJ1-1): GAGVSQSPSNKVTEKGKDVELRCDPISGHTALYWYRQSLGQGLEFLIYFQGNSAPDKSGLPSDRFSAERTGGSVSTLTIQRTQQEDSAVYLCASSLAGQTGGTEAFFGQGTRLTVV.